The sequence of this T cell receptor (beta chain) was determined in a study of blood T cell repertoires in COVID-19. Study in general: The analysed material was cDNA or gDNA that came from T cells, B-cell-depleted T cells, or PBMCs.

Enrollees, about 18 to 89 years old, lived in fewer than 25 US areas. Cohort placement rested on clinical history that participants reported themselves. This clone has only one observation. TCRdb's table, derived via immunoSEQ multiplex PCR, lists solely in-frame clones and lacks some. The sample consists of under 250,000 clones, approximately 83% of them appearing once. This CDR3 spans 15 amino acids. Germline V CDR1 and CDR2: ENHRY, SYGVKD. Trimming left V 3 bases short and J 0 bases short, with 11 bases between. The chain recombines TRBV10-3 with TRBJ1-1; D is undetermined. The sequence was collected from a woman between 55 and 75 years old who had recovered from COVID-19. Specimen: PBMCs or T cells enriched from blood (not recorded which). CDR3 protein: CAISESSLMNTEAFF. CDR3 DNA sequence: TGTGCCATCAGTGAATCTTCCCTTATGAACACTGAAGCTTTCTTT.